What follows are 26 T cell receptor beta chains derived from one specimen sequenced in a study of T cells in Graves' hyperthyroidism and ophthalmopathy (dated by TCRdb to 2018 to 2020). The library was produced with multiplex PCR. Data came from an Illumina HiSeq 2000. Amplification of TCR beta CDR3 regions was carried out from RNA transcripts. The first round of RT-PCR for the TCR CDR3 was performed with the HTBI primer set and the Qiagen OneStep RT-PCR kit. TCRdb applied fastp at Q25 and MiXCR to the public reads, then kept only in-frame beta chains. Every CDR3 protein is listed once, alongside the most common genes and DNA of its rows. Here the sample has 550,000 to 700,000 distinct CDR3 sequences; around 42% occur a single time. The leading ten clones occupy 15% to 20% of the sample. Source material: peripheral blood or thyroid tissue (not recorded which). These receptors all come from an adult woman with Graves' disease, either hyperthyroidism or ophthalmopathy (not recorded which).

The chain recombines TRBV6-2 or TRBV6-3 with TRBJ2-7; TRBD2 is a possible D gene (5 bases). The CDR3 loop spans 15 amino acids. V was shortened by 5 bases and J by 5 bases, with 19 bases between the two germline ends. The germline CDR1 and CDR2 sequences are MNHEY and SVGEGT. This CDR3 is CASSTNLGGSNEQYF. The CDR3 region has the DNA TGTGCCAGCAGTACTAATCTAGGCGGGTCCAACGAGCAGTACTTC.

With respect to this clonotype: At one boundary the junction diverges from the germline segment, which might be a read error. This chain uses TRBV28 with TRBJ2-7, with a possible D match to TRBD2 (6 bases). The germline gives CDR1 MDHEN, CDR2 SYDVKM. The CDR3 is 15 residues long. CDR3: CASSFGLARSYEQYF. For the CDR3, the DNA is TGTGCCAGTAGTTTTGGTCTAGCGAGATCCTACGAGCAGTACTTC.

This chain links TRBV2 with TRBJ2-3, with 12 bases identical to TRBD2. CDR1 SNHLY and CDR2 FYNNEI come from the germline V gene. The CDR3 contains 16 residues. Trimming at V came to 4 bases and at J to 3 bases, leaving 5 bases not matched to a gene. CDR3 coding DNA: TGTGCCAGCAGTGCGGCACTAGCGGGGGGTACAGATACGCAGTATTTT. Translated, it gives CASSAALAGGTDTQYF.

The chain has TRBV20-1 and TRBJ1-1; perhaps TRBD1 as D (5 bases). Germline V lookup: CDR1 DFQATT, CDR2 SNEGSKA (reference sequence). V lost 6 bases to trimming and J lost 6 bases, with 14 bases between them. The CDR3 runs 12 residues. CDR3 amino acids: CSARRGGPEAFF. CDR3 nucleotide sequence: TGCAGTGCGAGAAGGGGTGGCCCTGAAGCTTTCTTT.

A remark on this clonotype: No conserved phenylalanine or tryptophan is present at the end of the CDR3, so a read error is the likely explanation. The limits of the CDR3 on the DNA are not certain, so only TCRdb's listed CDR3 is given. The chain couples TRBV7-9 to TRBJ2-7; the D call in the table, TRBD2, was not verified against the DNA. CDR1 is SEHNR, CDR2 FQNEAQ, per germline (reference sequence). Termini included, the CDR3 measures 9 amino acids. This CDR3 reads CASSSGLAG.

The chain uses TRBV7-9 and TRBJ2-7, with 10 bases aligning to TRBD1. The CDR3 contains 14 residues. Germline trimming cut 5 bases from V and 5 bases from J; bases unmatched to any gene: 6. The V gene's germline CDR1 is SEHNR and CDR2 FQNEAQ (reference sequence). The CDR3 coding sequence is TGTGCCAGCAGCCCGGGACAGGGGACCCACGAGCAGTACTTC. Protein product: CASSPGQGTHEQYF.

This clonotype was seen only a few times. CDR3 bases: TGTGCCAGCAATGACGGGATAACAGGGCCCAGCTCTGGAAACACCATATATTTT. It yields the protein CASNDGITGPSSGNTIYF. V is TRBV2 and J is TRBJ1-3; D might be TRBD1 (6 bases). The length of the CDR3 is 18 residues. Germline V gives CDR1 SNHLY, CDR2 FYNNEI. Deletions cut 7 bases from V and 0 bases from J, with 22 bases between.

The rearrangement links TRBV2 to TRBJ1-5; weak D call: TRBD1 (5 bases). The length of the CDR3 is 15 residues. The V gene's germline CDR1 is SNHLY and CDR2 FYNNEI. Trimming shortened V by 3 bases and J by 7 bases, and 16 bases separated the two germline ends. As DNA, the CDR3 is TGTGCCAGCAGTGATGTTTCGACAGAGCGACAGCCCCAGCATTTT. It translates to CASSDVSTERQPQHF. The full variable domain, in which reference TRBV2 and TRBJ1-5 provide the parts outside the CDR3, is EPEVTQTPSHQVTQMGQEVILRCVPISNHLYFYWYRQILGQKVEFLVSFYNNEISEKSEIFDDQFSVERPDGSNFTLKIRSTKLEDSAMYFCASSDVSTERQPQHFGDGTRLSIL.

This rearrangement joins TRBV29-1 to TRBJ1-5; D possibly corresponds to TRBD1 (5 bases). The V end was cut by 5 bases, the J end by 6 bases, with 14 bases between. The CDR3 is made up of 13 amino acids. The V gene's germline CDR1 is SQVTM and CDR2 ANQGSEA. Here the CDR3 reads CSVWDGGSQPQHF. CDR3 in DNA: TGCAGCGTTTGGGACGGAGGAAGTCAGCCCCAGCATTTT. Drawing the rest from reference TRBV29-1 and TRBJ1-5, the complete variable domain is SAVISQKPSRDICQRGTSLTIQCQVDSQVTMMFWYRQQPGQSLTLIATANQGSEATYESGFVIDKFPISRPNLTFSTLTVSNMSPEDSSIYLCSVWDGGSQPQHFGDGTRLSIL.

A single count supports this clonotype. In nucleotides, the CDR3 is TGTGCCAGCAGTTACTCGACAATTCGTCAGCCCCAGCATTTT. Its translation is CASSYSTIRQPQHF. This rearrangement joins TRBV6-2 or TRBV6-3 to TRBJ1-5; D ambiguous. Trimming left V 0 bases short and J 6 bases short, with 9 bases between. Germline assignment: CDR1 MNHEY and CDR2 SVGEGT. The CDR3 totals 14 residues.

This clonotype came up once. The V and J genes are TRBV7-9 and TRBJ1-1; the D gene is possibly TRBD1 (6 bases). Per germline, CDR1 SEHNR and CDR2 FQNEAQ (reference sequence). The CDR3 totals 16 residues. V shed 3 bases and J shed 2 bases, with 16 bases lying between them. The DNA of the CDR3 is TGTGCCAGCAGCTTGGCAATCGGGACACCCAACACTGAAGCTTTCTTT. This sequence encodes CASSLAIGTPNTEAFF.

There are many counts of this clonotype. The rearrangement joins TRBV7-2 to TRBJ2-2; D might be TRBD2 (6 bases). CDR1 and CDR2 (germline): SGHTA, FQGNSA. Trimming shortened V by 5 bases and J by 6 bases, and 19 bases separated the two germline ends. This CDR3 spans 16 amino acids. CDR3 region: CASSQSGGRKAGELFF. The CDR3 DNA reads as TGTGCCAGCAGCCAGTCTGGAGGGCGGAAGGCCGGGGAGCTGTTTTTT.

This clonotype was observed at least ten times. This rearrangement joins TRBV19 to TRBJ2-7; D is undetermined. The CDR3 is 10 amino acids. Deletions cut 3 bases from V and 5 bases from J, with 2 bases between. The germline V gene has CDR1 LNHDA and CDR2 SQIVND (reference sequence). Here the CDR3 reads CASSMHEQYF. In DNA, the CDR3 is TGTGCCAGTAGTATGCACGAGCAGTACTTC. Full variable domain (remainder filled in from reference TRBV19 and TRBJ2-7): DGGITQSPKYLFRKEGQNVTLSCEQNLNHDAMYWYRQDPGQGLRLIYYSQIVNDFQKGDIAEGYSVSREKKESFPLTVTSAQKNPTAFYLCASSMHEQYFGPGTRLTVT.

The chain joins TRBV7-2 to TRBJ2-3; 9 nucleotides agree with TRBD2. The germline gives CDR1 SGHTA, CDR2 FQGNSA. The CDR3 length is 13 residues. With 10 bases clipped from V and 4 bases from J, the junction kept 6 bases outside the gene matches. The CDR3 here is CAISGSGADTQYF. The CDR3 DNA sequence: TGTGCCATTAGCGGGAGTGGCGCAGATACGCAGTATTTT.

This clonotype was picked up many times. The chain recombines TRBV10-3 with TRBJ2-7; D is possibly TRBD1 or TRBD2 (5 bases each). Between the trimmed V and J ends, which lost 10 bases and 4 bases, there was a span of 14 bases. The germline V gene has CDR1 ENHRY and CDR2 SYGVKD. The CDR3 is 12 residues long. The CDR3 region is CATSQGEYEQYF. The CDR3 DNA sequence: TGTGCCACGTCCCAGGGAGAGTACGAGCAGTACTTC.

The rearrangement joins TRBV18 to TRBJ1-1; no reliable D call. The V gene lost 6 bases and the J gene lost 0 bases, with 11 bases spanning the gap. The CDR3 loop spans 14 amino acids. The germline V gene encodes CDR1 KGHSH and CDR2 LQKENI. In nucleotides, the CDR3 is TGTGCCAGCTCGGGCAACCTAATGAACACTGAAGCTTTCTTT. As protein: CASSGNLMNTEAFF.

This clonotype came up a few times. The CDR3 is CASSRGLRETQYF. Written as DNA, the CDR3 is TGTGCCAGCAGTCGGGGGCTCAGGGAGACCCAGTACTTC. The chain has TRBV28 and TRBJ2-5; D might be TRBD1 or TRBD2, each matching 6 bases. Germline-derived CDR1 and CDR2 are MDHEN and SYDVKM. Trimming shortened V by 5 bases and J by 5 bases, and 12 bases separated the two germline ends. There are 13 residues in the CDR3.

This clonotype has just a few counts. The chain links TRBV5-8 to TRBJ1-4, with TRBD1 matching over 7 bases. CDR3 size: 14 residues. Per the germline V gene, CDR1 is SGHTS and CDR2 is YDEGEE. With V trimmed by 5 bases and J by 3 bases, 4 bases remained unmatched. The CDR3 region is CASSYGTANEKLFF. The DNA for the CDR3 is TGTGCCAGCAGTTACGGGACAGCTAATGAAAAACTGTTTTTT.

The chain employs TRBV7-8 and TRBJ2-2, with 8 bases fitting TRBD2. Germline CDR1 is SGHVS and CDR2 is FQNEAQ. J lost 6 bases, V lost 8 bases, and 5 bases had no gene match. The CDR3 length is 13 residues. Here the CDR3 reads CASPPGGPGELFF. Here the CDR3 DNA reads TGTGCCAGCCCGCCGGGAGGGCCCGGGGAGCTGTTTTTT. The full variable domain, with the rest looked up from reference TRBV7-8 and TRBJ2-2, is GAGVSQSPRYKVAKRGQDVALRCDPISGHVSLFWYQQALGQGPEFLTYFQNEAQLDKSGLPSDRFFAERPEGSVSTLKIQRTQQEDSAVYLCASPPGGPGELFFGEGSRLTVL.

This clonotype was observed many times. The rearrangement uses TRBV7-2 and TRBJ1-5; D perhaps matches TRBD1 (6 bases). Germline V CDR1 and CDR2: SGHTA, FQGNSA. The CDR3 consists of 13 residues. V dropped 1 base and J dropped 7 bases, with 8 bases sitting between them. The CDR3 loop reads CASSLDRGQPQHF. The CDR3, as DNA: TGTGCCAGCAGCTTAGATAGGGGGCAGCCCCAGCATTTT.

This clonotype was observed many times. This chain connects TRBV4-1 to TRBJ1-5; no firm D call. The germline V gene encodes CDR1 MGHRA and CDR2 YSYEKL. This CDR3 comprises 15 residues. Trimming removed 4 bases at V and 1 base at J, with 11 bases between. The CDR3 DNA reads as TGCGCCAGCAGCCTGAGGGATGTCAGCAATCAGCCCCAGCATTTT. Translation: CASSLRDVSNQPQHF.

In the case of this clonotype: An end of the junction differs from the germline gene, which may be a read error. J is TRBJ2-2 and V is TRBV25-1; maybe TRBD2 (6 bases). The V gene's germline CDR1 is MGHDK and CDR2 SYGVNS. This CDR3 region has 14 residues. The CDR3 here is CTSSLATGTGGLFF. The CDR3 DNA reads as TGCACCAGCAGCTTGGCGACGGGAACCGGGGGGCTGTTTTTT.

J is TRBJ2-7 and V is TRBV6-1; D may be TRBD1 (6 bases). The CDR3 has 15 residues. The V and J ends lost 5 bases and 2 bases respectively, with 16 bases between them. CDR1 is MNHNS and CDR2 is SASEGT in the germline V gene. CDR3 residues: CASSPRARGTYEQYF. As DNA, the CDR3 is TGTGCCAGCAGTCCCCGGGCCAGGGGAACCTACGAGCAGTACTTC.

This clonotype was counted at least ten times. The CDR3 DNA sequence: TGTGCCAGCAGCGAAACTAGCGTCTACTCCTACGAGCAGTACTTC. It is translated as CASSETSVYSYEQYF. This chain links TRBV14 with TRBJ2-7, with 7 bases fitting TRBD2. The CDR3 extends over 15 amino acids. After removal of 5 bases from V and 0 bases from J, the junction contained 7 bases not matched to a gene. Germline V gene sequence: CDR1 SGHDN, CDR2 FVKESK.

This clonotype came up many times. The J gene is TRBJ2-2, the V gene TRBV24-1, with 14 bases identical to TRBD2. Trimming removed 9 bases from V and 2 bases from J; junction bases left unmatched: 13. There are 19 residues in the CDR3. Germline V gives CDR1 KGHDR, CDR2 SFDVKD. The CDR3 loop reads CATSGKSGTSGSNTGELFF. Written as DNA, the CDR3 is TGTGCCACCTCAGGGAAGAGTGGGACTAGCGGGAGTAACACCGGGGAGCTGTTTTTT.

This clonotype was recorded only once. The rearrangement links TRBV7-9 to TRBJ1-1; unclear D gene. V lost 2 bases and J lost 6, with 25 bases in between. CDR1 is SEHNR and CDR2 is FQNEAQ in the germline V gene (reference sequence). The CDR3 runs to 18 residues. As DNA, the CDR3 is TGTGCCAGCAGCTTATCGGTAGGGAGGAACAGCGGAAATCCTGAAGCTTTCTTT. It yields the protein CASSLSVGRNSGNPEAFF.